These 9 T cell receptor beta chains originate from one sample sequenced in a study of CD8+ T cells in alopecia areata. Treatment indicated: oral pan-JAK inhibitor, 5-10 mg twice daily. cDNA prepared by RNA extraction and subsequent reverse transcription served as the template for sequencing. Data came from immunoSEQ multiplex PCR; TCRdb stores just in-frame clones and leaves some out. The sample yields fewer than 250,000 clones, approximately 67% seen once. This specimen consisted of CD4+ T cells sorted from blood, obtained between weeks 47 and 50, from a patient treated with tofacitinib. These receptors were collected from a human donor with alopecia areata.

The chain joins TRBV29-1 to TRBJ1-2; 8 bases are shared with TRBD1. The CDR3 spans 15 residues. V lost 3 bases and J lost 2; bases outside the gene matches: 8. The germline gives CDR1 SQVTM, CDR2 ANQGSEA. CDR3 bases: TGCAGCGTTGATGGGACAGGAGCGAAAAACTATGGCTACACCTTC. Amino acids: CSVDGTGAKNYGYTF.

The gene calls are TRBV7-8 and TRBJ1-2, with 10 bases identical to TRBD1. The trim removed 4 bases at V and 11 bases at J, leaving 16 bases unmatched. The germline V gene has CDR1 SGHVS and CDR2 FQNEAQ. The CDR3 extends over 16 amino acids. The CDR3 loop reads CASSSTRGQGLISYTF. The DNA for the CDR3 is TGTGCCAGCAGCTCTACGAGGGGACAGGGGTTGATCAGTTACACCTTC.

This clone was picked up a small number of times. CDR3 residues: CASSPSGQRYGYTF. CDR3 DNA sequence: TGTGCCAGCAGCCCATCGGGACAGAGATATGGCTACACCTTC. The gene calls are TRBV27 and TRBJ1-2; 7 bases fit TRBD1. Germline trimming cut 6 bases from V and 5 bases from J; bases unmatched to any gene: 9. Germline CDR1 reads MNHEY; CDR2 reads SMNVEV (reference sequence). There are 14 residues in the CDR3.

The chain has TRBV2 and TRBJ1-2, with 9 positions matching TRBD1. V dropped 0 bases and J dropped 7; count of bases not matched to a gene: 3. This CDR3 has 14 residues. CDR1 and CDR2 (germline): SNHLY, FYNNEI. The CDR3 nucleotides are TGTGCCAGCAGTGAAGCCGGGACAGGGCTTGGCTACACCTTC. This encodes CASSEAGTGLGYTF.

This sequence joins TRBV25-1 and TRBJ2-5; 9 nucleotides line up with TRBD1. Germline V lookup: CDR1 MGHDK, CDR2 SYGVNS. This CDR3 has 15 residues. The V gene end was trimmed by 6 bases and the J gene end by 3 bases; junction bases not matched to a gene: 8. CDR3 sequence (DNA): TGTGCCAGCAGCAAACAGGGGGCCCCAGAAGAGACCCAGTACTTC. Translated, it gives CASSKQGAPEETQYF.

This clone was seen a single time. The chain couples TRBV11-2 to TRBJ1-1; TRBD1 aligns across 7 bases. The germline CDR1 and CDR2 sequences are SGHAT and FQNNGV. The V gene end was trimmed by 3 bases and the J gene end by 5 bases; junction bases not matched to a gene: 6. The CDR3 has 14 amino acids. The CDR3 loop is CASSLTGWRTEAFF. The CDR3 DNA is TGTGCCAGCAGCTTGACAGGGTGGCGGACTGAAGCTTTCTTT. The whole variable domain, filled in from reference TRBV11-2 and TRBJ1-1, reads EAGVAQSPRYKIIEKRQSVAFWCNPISGHATLYWYQQILGQGPKLLIQFQNNGVVDDSQLPKDRFSAERLKGVDSTLKIQPAKLEDSAVYLCASSLTGWRTEAFFGQGTRLTVV.

The chain links TRBV2 to TRBJ1-6; 10 nucleotides line up with TRBD1. Trimming removed 5 bases from V and 8 bases from J; junction bases left unmatched: 3. The germline V gene has CDR1 SNHLY and CDR2 FYNNEI. The CDR3 totals 14 residues. The CDR3 is CASSHGTGDSPLHF. The CDR3 DNA is TGTGCCAGCAGTCACGGGACAGGGGATTCACCCCTCCACTTT.

This chain links TRBV9 with TRBJ2-7; no definite D call. Per the germline V gene, CDR1 is SGDLS and CDR2 is YYNGEE. The CDR3 has 16 residues. V was shortened by 0 bases and J by 2 bases, with 15 bases between the two germline ends. The CDR3 is CASSVGPGASTYEQYF. The CDR3 region has the DNA TGTGCCAGCAGCGTAGGCCCGGGCGCTTCCACCTACGAGCAGTACTTC.

This clone was counted between two and nine times. The chain joins TRBV29-1 to TRBJ1-2; 9 nucleotides align to TRBD1. Trimming at V came to 0 bases and at J to 0 bases, leaving 11 bases not matched to a gene. Germline-derived CDR1 and CDR2 are SQVTM and ANQGSEA. The CDR3 is 18 amino acids. The CDR3 bases are TGCAGCGTTGAAGATCCCCGAGACAGGGGGAAGGCTAACTATGGCTACACCTTC. Translated: CSVEDPRDRGKANYGYTF.